The clone carrying this TCR beta chain was seen at least ten times. Its matching antigen is unknown. The CDR3 is cut off 3 residues early in the read; its end comes from the germline J gene. This record belongs to a study of T cell clonality in common variable immunodeficiency. General observations from the study: Compared with healthy controls, CVID subjects showed increased TCRbeta clonality, mostly in about a third. Fewer deletions and N-nucleotide insertions were reportedly seen in common variable immunodeficiency TCR beta sequences.

Equal genomic DNA amounts from CVID and control samples were sequenced. The table came from immunoSEQ multiplex PCR; TCRdb's copy has only in-frame clones and leaves some out. Recorded here are 20,000 to 30,000 clones, none singletons. Diagnosis required reduced IgG, IgA and/or IgM with specific antibody deficiency. Blood came from CVID subjects not ill and not taking immunomodulatory or immunosuppressive medication. With V trimmed by 4 bases and J by 1 base, 15 bases remained unmatched. From germline, CDR1 is LNHDA and CDR2 SQIVND (reference sequence). CDR3 length equals 20 residues. The TCR comes from a human donor with common variable immunodeficiency. The chain employs TRBV19 and TRBJ2-4; 11 bases map to TRBD2. Material: peripheral blood mononuclear cells. CDR3 DNA (partial): TGTGCCAGTAGTAAAGATCTAGCGGGGGGAACGGTCAGGGCCAAAAACATT. Translated: CASSKDLAGGTVRAKNI. The CDR3 in its entirety is CASSKDLAGGTVRAKNIQYF.